Shown below are 20 T cell receptor beta chains from a single sample sequenced in a study of T-cell reconstitution after alpha-beta-depleted transplantation in children. Construction of the TCRbeta library involved unique molecular identifiers. MiXCR, applied by TCRdb to the PCR reads, yields one record per CDR3 protein. The repertoire holds about a million distinct CDR3 sequences, with around 30% as singletons. Sequenced material: PBMCs, mostly from graft donor cells, taken 360 days after TCRalphabeta/CD19-depleted stem cell transplant. The source of these receptors is a boy under two years old who had a stem cell transplant for SCID, so the T cells may come from the graft donor.

J is TRBJ2-1 and V is TRBV15, with TRBD2 matching 11 bases. This CDR3 region has 17 residues. Unmatched junction bases numbered 5, after V lost 0 bases and J lost 4 bases. Germline CDR1 LNHNV, CDR2 YYDKDF (reference sequence). CDR3 DNA: TGTGCCACCAGCAGAGACCGGACTAGCGGGCTGTACAATGAGCAGTTCTTC. Translating gives CATSRDRTSGLYNEQFF. Full variable domain (missing parts from reference TRBV15 and TRBJ2-1): DAMVIQNPRYQVTQFGKPVTLSCSQTLNHNVMYWYQQKSSQAPKLLFHYYDKDFNNEADTPDNFQSRRPNTSFCFLDIRSPGLGDTAMYLCATSRDRTSGLYNEQFFGPGTRLTVL.

The chain uses TRBV12-3 or TRBV12-4 and TRBJ2-2, with 9 bases lining up with TRBD2. V shed 1 base, J shed 6 bases, and the junction held 3 bases outside the gene matches. The CDR3 loop spans 15 amino acids. Here the CDR3 reads CASSLGGGAAGELFF. CDR3 nucleotides: TGTGCCAGCAGTTTAGGCGGGGGGGCCGCCGGGGAGCTGTTTTTT.

The chain has TRBV7-8 and TRBJ2-7; D not resolved. The germline gives CDR1 SGHVS, CDR2 FQNEAQ. This CDR3 has 14 amino acids. V lost 5 bases and J 2 bases, leaving 13 bases between the germline ends. In nucleotides, the CDR3 is TGTGCCAGCAGCCCAGACCCAGCTACCTACGAGCAGTACTTC. Translated, it gives CASSPDPATYEQYF.

This clonotype was seen more than once but under ten times. The chain carries TRBV2 and TRBJ2-7, with D uncertain. V lost 4 bases and J 1 base, leaving 5 bases between the germline ends. Germline V lookup: CDR1 SNHLY, CDR2 FYNNEI. The CDR3 length is 12 residues. The CDR3 DNA reads as TGTGCCAGCAGTGTGAGGTCCTACGAGCAGTACTTC. Amino acid sequence: CASSVRSYEQYF.

This clonotype was recorded a few times. The chain employs TRBV29-1 and TRBJ1-2; D not resolved. CDR3 length: 15 amino acids. Trimming took off 1 base at V and 0 bases at J, with 12 bases between the two ends. Germline V gene sequence: CDR1 SQVTM, CDR2 ANQGSEA. CDR3 loop: CSVEGAVPSNYGYTF. The DNA for the CDR3 is TGCAGCGTTGAAGGGGCCGTACCGTCTAACTATGGCTACACCTTC.

This clonotype was observed once. This sequence joins TRBV27 and TRBJ2-2, with TRBD2 matching over 11 bases. The CDR3 sequence is 17 residues long. Germline lookup yields CDR1 MNHEY and CDR2 SMNVEV (reference sequence). J was trimmed by 4 bases and V by 4 bases; bases with no gene match: 8. CDR3 DNA sequence: TGTGCCAGCAGTTGGCTAGCGGGGGGTCCTAGCACCGGGGAGCTGTTTTTT. Amino acids: CASSWLAGGPSTGELFF.

This chain links TRBV20-1 with TRBJ2-7; 8 positions match TRBD1. Trimming took 5 bases from V and 3 from J; bases not matched to a gene: 9. The CDR3 contains 14 residues. Germline V gene lookup returns CDR1 DFQATT and CDR2 SNEGSKA (reference sequence). DNA for the CDR3: TGCAGTGCTCTCGGACAGGGAAGCATCTACGAGCAGTACTTC. It is translated as CSALGQGSIYEQYF.

The V call is TRBV5-4, the J call TRBJ1-4; TRBD1 matches at 7 bases. CDR1 and CDR2 from the germline V gene are SGHNT and YYREEE (reference sequence). The CDR3 extends over 15 amino acids. J lost 4 bases, V lost 2 bases, and 5 bases had no gene match. DNA for the CDR3: TGTGCCAGCAGCTTACGACAGGGAAATAATGAAAAACTGTTTTTT. This translates into CASSLRQGNNEKLFF.

This clonotype was seen repeatedly, ten times or more. The V call is TRBV6-5, the J call TRBJ2-1; TRBD1 might be the D (7 bases). The CDR3 sequence is 14 residues long. V shed 2 bases and J shed 4 bases, with 9 bases lying between them. The germline V gene encodes CDR1 MNHEY and CDR2 SVGAGI. CDR3 sequence (DNA): TGTGCCAGCAGTTACGCAGGGGGGTACAATGAGCAGTTCTTC. Translating it yields CASSYAGGYNEQFF.

The chain carries TRBV11-1 and TRBJ2-1; D may be TRBD1 or TRBD2 (7 bases each). The V gene lost 4 bases and the J gene lost 0 bases, with 22 bases spanning the gap. The CDR3 has 19 residues. Germline V CDR1 and CDR2: SGHAT, FQDESV (reference sequence). CDR3 sequence (DNA): TGTGCCAGCAGCTCGATCGGGGGGAACCCAGGGGGCTCCTACAATGAGCAGTTCTTC. It encodes CASSSIGGNPGGSYNEQFF.

The chain has TRBV6-2 or TRBV6-3 and TRBJ2-3; possibly TRBD1 for D (6 bases). Deletions cut 2 bases from V and 2 bases from J, with 11 bases between. Germline assignment: CDR1 MNHEY and CDR2 SVGEGT. The CDR3 extends over 15 amino acids. CDR3 nucleotides: TGTGCCAGCAGTTACGTGACAGGCTCCACAGATACGCAGTATTTT. This translates into CASSYVTGSTDTQYF.

This clonotype was seen only a few times. This chain uses TRBV6-2 or TRBV6-3 with TRBJ2-2, with TRBD1 as a possible D gene (6 bases). Germline V lookup: CDR1 MNHEY, CDR2 SVGEGT. The CDR3 contains 17 residues. V dropped 5 bases and J dropped 0 bases, with 16 bases sitting between them. CDR3: CASSKHLRGPNTGELFF. The CDR3, as DNA: TGTGCCAGCAGTAAGCACCTCAGGGGCCCGAACACCGGGGAGCTGTTTTTT.

This clonotype has a handful of counts. V and J are TRBV4-1 and TRBJ2-3; tentative D call: TRBD1 (6 bases). The CDR3 spans 16 residues. V dropped 0 bases and J dropped 11 bases, with 21 bases sitting between them. CDR1 is MGHRA, CDR2 YSYEKL, per germline. CDR3 nucleotide sequence: TGCGCCAGCAGCCAAGACGACAGGTTGGCCCTCTCTGGGCAGTATTTT. It is translated as CASSQDDRLALSGQYF.

This clonotype was observed a handful of times. The chain uses TRBV28 and TRBJ2-7; TRBD1 matches at 7 bases. CDR1 MDHEN and CDR2 SYDVKM come from the germline V gene. J was trimmed by 3 bases and V by 6 bases; bases with no gene match: 5. CDR3 length: 13 residues. CDR3 coding DNA: TGTGCCAGCAGATTAAGACAGGGCTACGAGCAGTACTTC. It encodes CASRLRQGYEQYF.

The rearrangement joins TRBV28 to TRBJ1-5; D is perhaps TRBD1 (6 bases). This CDR3 region has 16 residues. Germline V CDR1 and CDR2: MDHEN, SYDVKM. V was pared by 6 bases and J by 3 bases, with 18 bases between. This chain's CDR3 is CASSPLRGRDNQPQHF. The CDR3 DNA reads TGTGCCAGCAGCCCCCTCCGGGGGCGGGACAATCAGCCCCAGCATTTT.

V gene TRBV24-1 combines with J gene TRBJ2-2, with unresolved D. Trimming stripped 3 bases from V and 1 base from J, with 11 bases between. The CDR3 runs to 16 residues. The germline V gene has CDR1 KGHDR and CDR2 SFDVKD. CDR3 in amino acids: CATSDPFKGNTGELFF. The CDR3 nucleotides are TGTGCCACCAGTGATCCCTTTAAGGGGAACACCGGGGAGCTGTTTTTT.

This clonotype was detected only a few times. The V and J genes are TRBV24-1 and TRBJ2-1; D unclear. This CDR3 spans 11 amino acids. Trimming took off 9 bases at V and 5 bases at J, with 7 bases between the two ends. Per germline, CDR1 KGHDR and CDR2 SFDVKD. The CDR3 DNA reads as TGTGCCACCGGCAAGCACAATGAGCAGTTCTTC. It encodes CATGKHNEQFF.

This chain uses TRBV3-1 with TRBJ2-1, with D perhaps being TRBD1 or TRBD2 (6 bases each). Germline V gene lookup returns CDR1 LGHDT and CDR2 YNNKEL (reference sequence). This CDR3 region has 16 residues. V was shortened by 4 bases and J by 0 bases, with 13 bases between the two germline ends. The DNA of the CDR3 is TGTGCCAGCAGCCCAGGGGACTGGTCCTCCTACAATGAGCAGTTCTTC. The encoded protein is CASSPGDWSSYNEQFF.

J is TRBJ2-3 and V is TRBV4-1; tentatively, D is TRBD1 (5 bases). Germline lookup yields CDR1 MGHRA and CDR2 YSYEKL. Trimming pared 1 base from V and 2 bases from J, leaving 13 bases between. The CDR3 is 16 amino acids. CDR3 DNA: TGCGCCAGCAGCCAAGTGGGGCTTAAACTCACAGATACGCAGTATTTT. Translated: CASSQVGLKLTDTQYF.

This clonotype has just a few counts. The CDR3 sequence is CASSPLRENGRETQYF. The CDR3, as DNA: TGTGCCAGCTCACCGTTAAGAGAAAACGGCCGAGAGACCCAGTACTTC. The chain employs TRBV18 and TRBJ2-5; D uncertain. The germline V gene has CDR1 KGHSH and CDR2 LQKENI. V shed 3 bases and J shed 4 bases, with 18 bases lying between them. CDR3 length: 16 amino acids.